This TCR beta chain was obtained from a study of immune heterogeneity within non-small cell lung tumors. The CDR3 consists of 14 residues. Germline V lookup: CDR1 MNHEY, CDR2 SMNVEV (reference sequence). V was pared by 3 bases and J by 9 bases, with 14 bases between. Per sample, about 600 ng of bulk tumor genomic DNA was the template used. Several biopsies per primary tumor, spaced far apart, were taken during surgery. Patients went through curative surgery, and their non-small cell lung cancer was untreated and newly diagnosed. Donors were newly diagnosed non-small cell lung cancer patients having surgery with curative intent. Using 32 V and 13 J primers, multiplex PCR amplified TCR beta CDR3. TCRdb reprocessed the multiplex PCR reads via MiXCR and lists one record per CDR3 protein. The sample carries around 3,000 distinct CDR3 sequences, 20% to 25% recorded once.

Sequenced: lung tumor tissue. The TCR comes from a man aged 55 to 70 with non-small cell lung cancer. The chain couples TRBV27 to TRBJ1-4, with a tentative D call TRBD1 (6 bases). CDR3 sequence: CASSLNRVHQKLFF. CDR3 bases: TGTGCCAGCAGTTTGAACAGGGTCCATCAAAAACTGTTTTTT. Full variable domain (outside the CDR3, taken from reference TRBV27 and TRBJ1-4): EAQVTQNPRYLITVTGKKLTVTCSQNMNHEYMSWYRQDPGLGLRQIYYSMNVEVTDKGDVPEGYKVSRKEKRNFPLILESPSPNQTSLYFCASSLNRVHQKLFFGSGTQLSVL.